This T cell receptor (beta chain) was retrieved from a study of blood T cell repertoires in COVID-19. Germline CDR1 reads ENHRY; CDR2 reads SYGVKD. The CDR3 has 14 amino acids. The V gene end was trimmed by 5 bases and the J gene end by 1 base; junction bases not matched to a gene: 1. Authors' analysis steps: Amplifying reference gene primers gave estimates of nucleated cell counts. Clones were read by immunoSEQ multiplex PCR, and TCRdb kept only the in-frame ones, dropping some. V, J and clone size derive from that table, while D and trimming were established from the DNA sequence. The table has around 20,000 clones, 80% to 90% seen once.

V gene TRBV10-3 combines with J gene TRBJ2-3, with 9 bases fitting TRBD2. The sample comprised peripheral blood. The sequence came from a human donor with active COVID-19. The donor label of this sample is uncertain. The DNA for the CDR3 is TGTGCCATCAGTAGACTAGCGGGCACAGATACGCAGTATTTT. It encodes CAISRLAGTDTQYF.